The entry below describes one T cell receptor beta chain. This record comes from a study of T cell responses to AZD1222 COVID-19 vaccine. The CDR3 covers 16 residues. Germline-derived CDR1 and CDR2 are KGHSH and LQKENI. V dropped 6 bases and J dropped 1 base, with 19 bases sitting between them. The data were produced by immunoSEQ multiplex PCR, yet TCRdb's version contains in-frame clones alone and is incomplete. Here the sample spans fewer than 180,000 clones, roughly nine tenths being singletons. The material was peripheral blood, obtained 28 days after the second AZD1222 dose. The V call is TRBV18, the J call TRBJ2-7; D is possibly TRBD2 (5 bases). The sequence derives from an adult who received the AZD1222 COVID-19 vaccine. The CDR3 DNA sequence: TGTGCCAGCTCCCCGAGAGGGTCTCTACGTTCCTACGAGCAGTACTTC. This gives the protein CASSPRGSLRSYEQYF. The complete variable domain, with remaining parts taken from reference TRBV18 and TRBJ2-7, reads NAGVMQNPRHLVRRRGQEARLRCSPMKGHSHVYWYRQLPEEGLKFMVYLQKENIIDESGMPKERFSAEFPKEGPSILRIQQVVRGDSAAYFCASSPRGSLRSYEQYFGPGTRLTVT.